The 18 T cell receptor beta chains listed next were all sequenced from one sample in a study of blood T cell repertoires in COVID-19 (dated by TCRdb to about 2020). The library was obtained by the immunoSEQ multiplex PCR assay. In TCRdb, the immuneACCESS table is reduced to in-frame sequences with V and J assigned. These tables do not hold every clone; where another copy was compared, an unresolved V gene accounts for under half, and the others remain unexplained. This sample has roughly 160,000 clones in its table, and approximately 80% of those were observed once. The ten most abundant clones make up roughly 2.9% of the sample. Source material: peripheral blood. Receptors were obtained from a woman between 55 and 75 years old with acute or convalescent COVID-19.

The gene calls are TRBV5-6 and TRBJ1-1; TRBD1 aligns across 8 bases. CDR3 size: 13 residues. With V trimmed by 5 bases and J by 4 bases, 4 bases remained unmatched. Germline-derived CDR1 and CDR2 are SGHDT and YYEEEE. CDR3 protein: CASSDTGGTEAFF. Written as DNA, the CDR3 is TGTGCCAGCAGTGACACAGGGGGCACTGAAGCTTTCTTT.

The rearrangement uses TRBV5-4 and TRBJ2-7, with 7 bases aligning to TRBD1. The J segment lost 0 bases and the V segment lost 2 bases, leaving 5 bases of the junction unmatched. CDR1 and CDR2 (germline): SGHNT, YYREEE (reference sequence). The CDR3 totals 15 residues. The DNA of the CDR3 is TGTGCCAGCAGCTTAGGACAGGTGAGCTCCTACGAGCAGTACTTC. Amino acids: CASSLGQVSSYEQYF.

This sequence joins TRBV7-2 and TRBJ2-3; D gene uncertain. Germline CDR1 is SGHTA and CDR2 is FQGNSA. V dropped 1 base and J dropped 1 base, with 12 bases sitting between them. This CDR3 region has 16 residues. The CDR3 reads CASSLGGVSGTDTQYF. The CDR3 region has the DNA TGTGCCAGCAGCTTAGGAGGAGTCAGTGGCACAGATACGCAGTATTTT. Filled out from reference TRBV7-2 and TRBJ2-3, the complete variable domain reads GAGVSQSPSNKVTEKGKDVELRCDPISGHTALYWYRQSLGQGLEFLIYFQGNSAPDKSGLPSDRFSAERTGGSVSTLTIQRTQQEDSAVYLCASSLGGVSGTDTQYFGPGTRLTVL.

The chain combines TRBV19 with TRBJ2-1; tentatively, D is TRBD1 (6 bases). Trimming took 3 bases from V and 7 from J, leaving 16 bases between them. The CDR3 covers 15 residues. Looked up from germline, CDR1 is LNHDA and CDR2 is SQIVND (reference sequence). The CDR3: CASSISRGRRNEQFF. The CDR3 DNA reads as TGTGCCAGTAGTATTTCCAGGGGAAGGAGGAATGAGCAGTTCTTC.

V is TRBV2 and J is TRBJ2-5, with 11 bases aligning to TRBD2. This CDR3 region has 15 residues. Germline CDR1 reads SNHLY; CDR2 reads FYNNEI. With V trimmed by 5 bases and J by 2 bases, 4 bases remained unmatched. CDR3 residues: CASSIIAGGQETQYF. The CDR3 DNA reads TGTGCCAGCAGTATAATAGCGGGGGGGCAAGAGACCCAGTACTTC. The full variable domain, with the rest looked up from reference TRBV2 and TRBJ2-5, is EPEVTQTPSHQVTQMGQEVILRCVPISNHLYFYWYRQILGQKVEFLVSFYNNEISEKSEIFDDQFSVERPDGSNFTLKIRSTKLEDSAMYFCASSIIAGGQETQYFGPGTRLLVL.

The rearrangement uses TRBV5-4 and TRBJ1-2, with 7 bases lining up with TRBD1. Germline V gene sequence: CDR1 SGHNT, CDR2 YYREEE (reference sequence). CDR3 length equals 15 residues. V shed 0 bases, J shed 8 bases, and the junction held 10 bases outside the gene matches. Written as DNA, the CDR3 is TGTGCCAGCAGCTTGGCGGATCGAACAGGGGCAGGCTACACCTTC. It codes for CASSLADRTGAGYTF.

The chain couples TRBV12-3 or TRBV12-4 to TRBJ1-1; 9 bases are a match to TRBD1. The trim removed 6 bases at V and 13 bases at J, leaving 9 bases unmatched. The CDR3 is 12 amino acids. This CDR3 reads CASRAGQGAFFF. CDR3 DNA sequence: TGTGCCAGCAGGGCGGGACAGGGAGCTTTTTTCTTT.

This chain joins TRBV9 and TRBJ2-2; D unresolved. The CDR3 covers 14 residues. Trimming stripped 0 bases from V and 1 base from J, with 4 bases between. Looked up from germline, CDR1 is SGDLS and CDR2 is YYNGEE. The CDR3 here is CASSVAGNTGELFF. In DNA form, the CDR3 reads TGTGCCAGCAGCGTAGCAGGGAACACCGGGGAGCTGTTTTTT. Full variable domain (rest looked up from reference TRBV9 and TRBJ2-2): DSGVTQTPKHLITATGQRVTLRCSPRSGDLSVYWYQQSLDQGLQFLIQYYNGEERAKGNILERFSAQQFPDLHSELNLSSLELGDSALYFCASSVAGNTGELFFGEGSRLTVL.

This chain links TRBV28 with TRBJ1-6, with a possible D match to TRBD1 (6 bases). The V end lost 5 bases, the J end lost 0 bases, and 14 bases lay between the germline ends. The germline V gene encodes CDR1 MDHEN and CDR2 SYDVKM. This CDR3 has 17 residues. CDR3 nucleotides: TGTGCCAGCAGTCACGGGACACTAGGCTCCTATAATTCACCCCTCCACTTT. Residues: CASSHGTLGSYNSPLHF. The variable domain in full, with the rest retrieved from reference TRBV28 and TRBJ1-6, is DVKVTQSSRYLVKRTGEKVFLECVQDMDHENMFWYRQDPGLGLRLIYFSYDVKMKEKGDIPEGYSVSREKKERFSLILESASTNQTSMYLCASSHGTLGSYNSPLHFGNGTRLTVT.

This clone was detected once. The V and J genes are TRBV7-9 and TRBJ1-2, with D hard to call. CDR1 SEHNR and CDR2 FQNEAQ come from the germline V gene (reference sequence). V was trimmed by 1 base and J by 4 bases, leaving 7 bases between them. This CDR3 has 13 amino acids. The CDR3 is CASSLESFYGYTF. The DNA of the CDR3 is TGTGCCAGCAGCTTAGAATCCTTCTATGGCTACACCTTC.

The chain has TRBV11-2 and TRBJ1-1, with a weak D call TRBD1 (6 bases). V lost 4 bases to trimming and J lost 0 bases, with 15 bases between them. From germline, CDR1 is SGHAT and CDR2 FQNNGV. This CDR3 region has 16 residues. This CDR3 is CASSSVNRALNTEAFF. The CDR3 DNA sequence: TGTGCCAGCAGCTCGGTTAACAGGGCTTTGAACACTGAAGCTTTCTTT.

The rearrangement joins TRBV20-1 to TRBJ2-2, with TRBD2 identical over 9 bases. Germline V CDR1 and CDR2: DFQATT, SNEGSKA (reference sequence). The CDR3 has 17 residues. Trimming took 3 bases from V and 2 from J; bases not matched to a gene: 10. CDR3 sequence: CSASSEGSGGNTGELFF. DNA for the CDR3: TGCAGTGCTAGTTCCGAGGGTAGCGGGGGAAACACCGGGGAGCTGTTTTTT.

This clone was seen once. This chain uses TRBV5-1 with TRBJ2-7; D unresolved. The CDR3 runs to 13 residues. V gave up 3 bases and J gave up 7 bases, with 14 bases separating them. Per the germline V gene, CDR1 is SGHRS and CDR2 is YFSETQ. This CDR3 is CASSYDNPSEQYF. The DNA of the CDR3 is TGCGCCAGCAGCTACGACAACCCCTCTGAGCAGTACTTC.

The genes are TRBV23-1 and TRBJ2-2; 9 bases fit TRBD1. TRBV23-1 is labeled an ORF, and its function is uncertain. The CDR3 is made up of 14 amino acids. J gave up 1 base and V 7 bases, and 1 base lay outside the gene matches. In DNA form, the CDR3 reads TGCGCCAGCAAGGGACAGGGGAACACCGGGGAGCTGTTTTTT. Its protein is CASKGQGNTGELFF.

This chain connects TRBV18 to TRBJ2-7, with TRBD2 matching over 12 bases. Germline trimming cut 2 bases from V and 7 bases from J; bases unmatched to any gene: 3. Germline V gene sequence: CDR1 KGHSH, CDR2 LQKENI. The CDR3 is 14 amino acids. The DNA for the CDR3 is TGTGCCAGCTCACCAGGACTAGCGGGGAGGGAGCAGTACTTC. This gives the protein CASSPGLAGREQYF.

This chain uses TRBV5-3 with TRBJ2-7; 11 nucleotides agree with TRBD1. TRBV5-3 is recorded as an ORF, its role being uncertain. V lost 2 bases, J lost 1 base, and 11 bases stayed unmatched. The CDR3 sequence is 18 residues long. For the CDR3, the DNA is TGTGCCAGAAGCTTCTGCGTTCTGGGACAGGGGGATTCCTACGAGCAGTACTTC. This codes for CARSFCVLGQGDSYEQYF.

CDR3 sequence: CASSLALAGYNEQFF. The CDR3 DNA sequence: TGTGCCAGCAGCTTAGCCCTAGCGGGATACAATGAGCAGTTCTTC. The gene calls are TRBV11-3 and TRBJ2-1, with 9 bases that match TRBD2. Germline-derived CDR1 and CDR2 are SGHNT and YENEEA. The junction had 2 bases not matched to a gene; V was cut back by 1 base and J by 4 bases. The CDR3 totals 15 residues.

The chain carries TRBV5-1 and TRBJ2-2, with TRBD1 matching 12 bases. Germline V gene lookup returns CDR1 SGHRS and CDR2 YFSETQ. The ends lost 0 bases at V and 5 bases at J; junction bases unmatched: 17. This CDR3 region has 21 residues. DNA for the CDR3: TGCGCCAGCAGCTTGGAATACGGGACAGGGGGCCCAATGATTATGACCGGGGAGCTGTTTTTT. It specifies CASSLEYGTGGPMIMTGELFF.